This T cell receptor (beta chain) stems from a study of graft-versus-host responses after intestinal transplantation. Some clones are missing from TCRdb's copy, which holds only in-frame ones; the method was immunoSEQ multiplex PCR. Among around 19,000 clones, under 40% were seen once, and the ten largest hold roughly 2%. A few counts support this clone. Germline V gene lookup returns CDR1 MDHEN and CDR2 SYDVKM. The V end was cut by 6 bases, the J end by 9 bases, with 24 bases between. The CDR3 runs 16 residues. The chain employs TRBV28 and TRBJ2-1; possible D gene TRBD2, 6 bases. The clonotype originates from a human patient who was an organ donor for intestinal transplantation. The source material was alloreactive CD4+ T cells from a mixed lymphocyte reaction culture, sampled before transplantation. Subset specified: CFSE-low proliferating T cells sorted from approximately 6-day pre-transplant mixed lymphocyte reaction (GvH or HvG direction). Written as DNA, the CDR3 is TGTGCCAGCAGCCGAACTCTGGACTATCGGTGGGGTGAGCAGTTCTTC. Translation: CASSRTLDYRWGEQFF.